The present entry profiles one T cell receptor beta chain with its context. This entry is derived from a study of blood T cell repertoires in COVID-19. The wider study: Researchers got acute and convalescent COVID-19 samples from the United States, Italy and Spain.

V lost 7 bases and J lost 0; bases outside the gene matches: 4. The CDR3 covers 15 residues. Germline V gene data show CDR1 as MDHEN and CDR2 as SYDVKM. The table came from immunoSEQ multiplex PCR; TCRdb's copy has only in-frame clones and leaves some out. The sample yields about 48,000 clones, 65% to 80% seen once. This chain joins TRBV28 and TRBJ2-1, with 9 bases matching TRBD2. This TCR was sampled from a human donor with active or convalescent COVID-19. The donor label of this sample is uncertain. The sample was peripheral blood. CDR3 nucleotide sequence: TGTGCCAGCACCCAGACTAGCGGCTCCTACAATGAGCAGTTCTTC. Amino acids: CASTQTSGSYNEQFF. Using reference TRBV28 and TRBJ2-1 for the parts outside the CDR3, the full variable domain is DVKVTQSSRYLVKRTGEKVFLECVQDMDHENMFWYRQDPGLGLRLIYFSYDVKMKEKGDIPEGYSVSREKKERFSLILESASTNQTSMYLCASTQTSGSYNEQFFGPGTRLTVL.